The 15 T cell receptor beta chains presented below share a single source sample, sequenced in a study of T cell responses to AZD1222 COVID-19 vaccine. Profiled with immunoSEQ multiplex PCR; TCRdb holds only in-frame clones, not every one. The sample shows approximately 150,000 clones, under 95% of them seen only once. Sequencing was performed on peripheral blood, taken on day 0 of AZD1222 vaccination. These receptor sequences come from an adult in good health.

This clone showed up just once. The CDR3 protein is CASSPTAGGPRETQYF. The CDR3 nucleotides are TGTGCCAGCTCACCAACAGCGGGAGGGCCAAGGGAGACCCAGTACTTC. The genes are TRBV18 and TRBJ2-5; 10 bases fit TRBD2. V was pared by 2 bases and J by 5 bases, with 8 bases of the junction left unmatched. Germline lookup yields CDR1 KGHSH and CDR2 LQKENI. CDR3 length: 16 residues.

CDR3 region: CASSKNGYSTDTQYF. CDR3 DNA sequence: TGTGCCAGCAGCAAGAACGGGTACAGCACAGATACGCAGTATTTT. The V call is TRBV6-4, the J call TRBJ2-3; D remains unclear. Germline V lookup: CDR1 MRHNA, CDR2 SNTAGT. With 6 bases removed from V and 0 bases from J, the gap between germline ends came to 13 bases. The CDR3 has 15 amino acids.

This chain uses TRBV30 with TRBJ1-1; D is uncertain. The CDR3 loop spans 16 amino acids. The V end lost 2 bases, the J end lost 7 bases, and 23 bases lay between the germline ends. Germline CDR1 is GTSNPN and CDR2 is SVGIG (reference sequence). CDR3 DNA: TGTGCCTGGAGTCCATACTTGACTCCCCCTGAGGGTGAAGCTTTCTTT. It yields the protein CAWSPYLTPPEGEAFF.

The count of this clone is one. The chain joins TRBV10-1 to TRBJ1-6; 12 bases line up with TRBD1. Germline V gene data show CDR1 as WNHNN and CDR2 as SYGVQD (reference sequence). This CDR3 has 17 amino acids. The V segment lost 5 bases and the J segment 7 bases; nucleotides outside the gene matches: 9. CDR3: CASSRDRGPLRNSPLHF. The CDR3 DNA sequence: TGCGCCAGCAGTCGGGACAGGGGGCCCCTAAGGAATTCACCCCTCCACTTT.

This clone was picked up one time. V usage is TRBV4-1 and J usage is TRBJ2-1; a possible D gene is TRBD2 (6 bases). Germline V gene sequence: CDR1 MGHRA, CDR2 YSYEKL. V was clipped by 0 bases and J by 8 bases, with 11 bases between them. The CDR3 has 14 amino acids. The CDR3, as DNA: TGCGCCAGCAGCCAAGACGCGGGGTACGATGAGCAGTTCTTC. It codes for CASSQDAGYDEQFF.

The chain combines TRBV27 with TRBJ1-5; unclear D gene. The CDR3 sequence is 13 residues long. V dropped 2 bases and J dropped 4 bases, with 6 bases sitting between them. Germline V gene sequence: CDR1 MNHEY, CDR2 SMNVEV (reference sequence). Here the CDR3 reads CASSLQPNQPQHF. Here the CDR3 DNA reads TGTGCCAGCAGTTTACAGCCTAATCAGCCCCAGCATTTT.

DNA for the CDR3: TGTGCCACCCGTGGGGCACAATACAATCAGCCCCAGCATTTT. This translates into CATRGAQYNQPQHF. This chain links TRBV24-1 with TRBJ1-5; tentative D call: TRBD1 (5 bases). This CDR3 has 14 amino acids. CDR1 and CDR2 (germline): KGHDR, SFDVKD. V was clipped by 9 bases and J by 3 bases, with 14 bases between them.

This chain uses TRBV4-3 with TRBJ1-2; 11 bases are shared with TRBD1. Germline CDR1 LGHNA, CDR2 YSLEER. The CDR3 is 16 residues long. V was pared by 4 bases and J by 7 bases, with 11 bases of the junction left unmatched. The CDR3 protein is CASSPGGGQGVRGYTF. CDR3 sequence (DNA): TGCGCCAGCAGCCCCGGGGGGGGACAGGGGGTTCGTGGCTACACCTTC.

The rearrangement joins TRBV7-9 to TRBJ1-2; D gene ambiguous. The CDR3 loop spans 14 amino acids. Germline CDR1 and CDR2: SEHNR and FQNEAQ (reference sequence). V was clipped by 1 base and J by 7 bases, with 13 bases between them. CDR3 DNA: TGTGCCAGCAGCTTAGTCGGGGTTGCTCCTGGCTACACCTTC. Translating gives CASSLVGVAPGYTF.

V and J are TRBV4-1 and TRBJ2-2; TRBD2 agrees at 9 bases. V lost 8 bases to trimming and J lost 5 bases; unmatched junction nucleotides: 9. The CDR3 is 15 residues long. The germline gives CDR1 MGHRA, CDR2 YSYEKL. As DNA, the CDR3 is TGCGCCAGCGGCGGCGGGGGGGCCCCAACCGGGGAGCTGTTTTTT. Translation: CASGGGGAPTGELFF.

V is TRBV11-2 and J is TRBJ1-2; 9 bases agree with TRBD1. J lost 7 bases, V lost 2 bases, and 17 bases had no gene match. The V gene's germline CDR1 is SGHAT and CDR2 FQNNGV. The CDR3 is 18 amino acids. DNA of the CDR3: TGTGCCAGCAGCTTAATGGGGACAGGGTTTAGACGCCCCTCTGGCTACACCTTC. It codes for CASSLMGTGFRRPSGYTF.

The rearrangement links TRBV6-4 to TRBJ1-5; 10 nucleotides line up with TRBD1. Germline V gene data show CDR1 as MRHNA and CDR2 as SNTAGT. J gave up 7 bases and V 0 bases, and 3 bases lay outside the gene matches. This CDR3 is 15 amino acids long. For the CDR3, the DNA is TGTGCCAGCAGTGACTCCGGACAGGGGGGCCAGCCCCAGCATTTT. Amino acid sequence: CASSDSGQGGQPQHF.

The V and J genes are TRBV7-9 and TRBJ2-7; D gene uncertain. The CDR3 extends over 11 amino acids. Germline V lookup: CDR1 SEHNR, CDR2 FQNEAQ (reference sequence). V was shortened by 5 bases and J by 1 base, with 3 bases between the two germline ends. This CDR3 reads CASSVSYEQYF. CDR3 coding DNA: TGTGCCAGCAGCGTGTCCTACGAGCAGTACTTC.

V usage is TRBV9 and J usage is TRBJ1-2; 8 bases align to TRBD1. J was trimmed by 2 bases and V by 4 bases; bases with no gene match: 1. Germline CDR1 and CDR2: SGDLS and YYNGEE. The CDR3 has 13 amino acids. CDR3 sequence: CASSRDRNYGYTF. The CDR3 DNA reads as TGTGCCAGCAGCCGGGACAGGAACTATGGCTACACCTTC.

The chain recombines TRBV29-1 with TRBJ1-2, with 7 bases lining up with TRBD1. Germline values: CDR1 SQVTM, CDR2 ANQGSEA. CDR3 length equals 14 residues. V dropped 4 bases and J dropped 2; count of bases not matched to a gene: 7. The DNA for the CDR3 is TGCAGCGTTGGGGGAGCGGGACAGAACTATGGCTACACCTTC. Encoded protein: CSVGGAGQNYGYTF.